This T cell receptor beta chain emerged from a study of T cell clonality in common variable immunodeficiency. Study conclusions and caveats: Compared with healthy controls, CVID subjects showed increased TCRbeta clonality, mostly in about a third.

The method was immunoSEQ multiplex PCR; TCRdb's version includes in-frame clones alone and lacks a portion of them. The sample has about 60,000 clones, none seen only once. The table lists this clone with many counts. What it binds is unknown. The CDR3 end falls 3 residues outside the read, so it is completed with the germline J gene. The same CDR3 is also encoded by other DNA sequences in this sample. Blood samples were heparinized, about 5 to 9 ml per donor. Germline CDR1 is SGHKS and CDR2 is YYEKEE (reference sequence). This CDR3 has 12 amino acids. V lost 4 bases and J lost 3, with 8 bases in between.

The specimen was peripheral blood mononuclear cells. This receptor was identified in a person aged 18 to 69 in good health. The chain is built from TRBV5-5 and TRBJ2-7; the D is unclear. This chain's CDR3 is CASSLERYEQYF. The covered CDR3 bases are TGTGCCAGCAGCCTGGAGCGCTACGAG.